This paragraph covers one T cell receptor (beta chain) sequence. The entry originates in a study of T-cell reconstitution after alpha-beta-depleted transplantation in children. Preparation of the TCRbeta library involved a method that used unique molecular identifiers. TCRdb reprocessed the PCR reads via MiXCR and lists one record per CDR3 protein. This table has about 420,000 distinct CDR3 sequences, 9.5% to 13% appearing once. V trimming: 7 bases; J trimming: 5 bases; junction bases outside the gene matches: 7. Germline CDR1 reads LGHDT; CDR2 reads YNNKEL (reference sequence). CDR3 length: 13 residues.

The V call is TRBV3-1, the J call TRBJ2-5, with TRBD2 matching 7 bases. This TCR was recovered from a human donor who donated a stem cell graft to a child with acute myeloid leukemia. Sequenced material: PBMCs from the stem cell graft donor, taken from the stem cell graft. The CDR3 region has the DNA TGTGCCAGCACACCGGGAGGTCGTGAGACCCAGTACTTC. The encoded protein is CASTPGGRETQYF.